This T cell receptor (beta chain) comes out of a study of tumor-infiltrating lymphocytes in primary liver carcinoma. V shed 6 bases and J shed 4 bases, with 38 bases lying between them. The CDR3 has 22 residues. CDR1 and CDR2 from the germline V gene are MNHNS and SASEGT. TCR beta cDNA was made from approximately 540 ng total RNA with a constant-region primer. Amplification in three nested multiplex PCR rounds with slightly modified ARM-PCR gave rise to TCR beta libraries. The first two PCR rounds used TRBV1-TRBV30 forward primers with a C-beta reverse primer, around 10 cycles each. TCRdb redid the calling of the multiplex PCR reads with MiXCR, one entry per CDR3 protein. The sample has tens of thousands of distinct CDR3 sequences, roughly 77% seen once. In its sample, this clonotype ranks as medium-sized. Between about 20 and 30 mg of unsorted bulk tissue served as the source from which RNA and DNA were co-extracted.

V gene TRBV6-1 combines with J gene TRBJ2-3; D is perhaps TRBD1 (8 bases). The clonotype comes from a man aged 40-49 years with primary liver carcinoma and hepatitis B virus infection. Sample: liver tumor tissue from sampling region 2. This sample's subset: tumor region T2, inferior pole. The CDR3: CASSPDRVRWGSAGARADTQYF. The CDR3 DNA reads as TGTGCCAGCAGCCCGGACAGGGTCCGTTGGGGTTCGGCGGGAGCTCGGGCAGATACGCAGTATTTT.